This T cell receptor beta chain was identified during a study of PD-1 blockade in classical Hodgkin lymphoma. V dropped 2 bases and J dropped 8 bases, with 9 bases sitting between them. The germline V gene has CDR1 MRHNA and CDR2 SNTAGT. The CDR3 runs to 13 residues. General study findings and limits: Causes of the repertoire differences remain undefined, possibly disease activity or prior therapy. Before treatment, TCR diversity in newly diagnosed patients was reportedly lower than in healthy donors.

Sequenced by immunoSEQ multiplex PCR; TCRdb stores in-frame clones only, minus some. The profile shows approximately 100,000 clones, approximately 90% of them singletons. Concerning this clone: Antigen specificity is unknown.

Following autologous stem cell transplantation, relapse occurred in every patient, and exposure to brentuximab vedotin varied. The TCR originated in a human donor with classical Hodgkin lymphoma. This chain uses TRBV6-4 with TRBJ1-4; tentative D call: TRBD1 (5 bases). Source: peripheral blood mononuclear cells (PBMCs), taken before the second cycle of nivolumab. Here the CDR3 reads CASSDRGWEKLFF. In DNA, the CDR3 is TGTGCCAGCAGTGACAGGGGATGGGAAAAACTGTTTTTT.